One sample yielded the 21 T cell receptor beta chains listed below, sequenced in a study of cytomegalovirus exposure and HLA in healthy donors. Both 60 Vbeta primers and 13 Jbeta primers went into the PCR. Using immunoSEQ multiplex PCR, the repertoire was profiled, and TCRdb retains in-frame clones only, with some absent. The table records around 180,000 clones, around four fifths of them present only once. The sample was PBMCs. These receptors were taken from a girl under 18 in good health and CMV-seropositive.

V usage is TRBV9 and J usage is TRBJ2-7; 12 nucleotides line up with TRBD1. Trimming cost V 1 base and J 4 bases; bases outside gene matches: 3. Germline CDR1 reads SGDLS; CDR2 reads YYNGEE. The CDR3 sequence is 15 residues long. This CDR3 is CASSVKGQGAYEQYF. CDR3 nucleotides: TGTGCCAGCAGCGTAAAGGGACAGGGGGCGTACGAGCAGTACTTC.

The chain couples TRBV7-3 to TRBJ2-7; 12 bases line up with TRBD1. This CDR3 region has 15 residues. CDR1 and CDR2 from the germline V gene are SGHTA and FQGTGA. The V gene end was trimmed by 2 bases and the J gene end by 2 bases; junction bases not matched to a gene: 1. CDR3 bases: TGTGCCAGCAGCTTAGGGACAGGGGGCCCCTACGAGCAGTACTTC. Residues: CASSLGTGGPYEQYF.

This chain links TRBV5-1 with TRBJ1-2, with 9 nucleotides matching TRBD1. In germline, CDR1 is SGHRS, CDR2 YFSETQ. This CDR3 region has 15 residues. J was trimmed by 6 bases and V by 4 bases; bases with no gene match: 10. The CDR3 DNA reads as TGCGCCAGCAGCACGGAAACAGGGGGCGACAATGGCTACACCTTC. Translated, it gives CASSTETGGDNGYTF.

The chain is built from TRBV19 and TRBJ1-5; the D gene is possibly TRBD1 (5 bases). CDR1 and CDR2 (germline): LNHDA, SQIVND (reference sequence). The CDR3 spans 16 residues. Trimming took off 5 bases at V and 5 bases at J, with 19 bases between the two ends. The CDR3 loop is CASSLSGFLVDQPQHF. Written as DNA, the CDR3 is TGTGCCAGTAGTCTCTCAGGGTTTTTGGTGGATCAGCCCCAGCATTTT.

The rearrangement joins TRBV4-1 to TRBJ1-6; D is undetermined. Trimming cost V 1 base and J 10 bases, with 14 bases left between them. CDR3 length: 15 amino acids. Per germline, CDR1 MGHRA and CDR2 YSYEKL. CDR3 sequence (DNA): TGCGCCAGCAGCCAAGTGTTAGGGAGAGGATCACCCCTCCACTTT. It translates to CASSQVLGRGSPLHF.

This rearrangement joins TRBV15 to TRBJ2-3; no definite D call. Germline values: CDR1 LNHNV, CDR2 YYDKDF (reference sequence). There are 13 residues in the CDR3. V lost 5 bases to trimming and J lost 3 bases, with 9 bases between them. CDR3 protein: CATSSRSTDTQYF. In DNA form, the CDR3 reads TGTGCCACCAGCTCCCGGAGTACAGATACGCAGTATTTT.

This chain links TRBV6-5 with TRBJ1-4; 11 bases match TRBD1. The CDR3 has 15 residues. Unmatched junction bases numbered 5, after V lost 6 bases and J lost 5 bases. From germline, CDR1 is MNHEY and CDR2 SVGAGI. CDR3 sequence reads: CASSRTGGENEKLFF. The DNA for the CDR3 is TGTGCCAGCAGCCGGACAGGGGGCGAGAATGAAAAACTGTTTTTT.

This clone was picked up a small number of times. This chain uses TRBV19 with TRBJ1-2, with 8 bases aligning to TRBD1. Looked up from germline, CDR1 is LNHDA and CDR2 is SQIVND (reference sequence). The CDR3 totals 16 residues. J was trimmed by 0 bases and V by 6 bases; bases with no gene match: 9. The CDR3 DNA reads TGTGCCAGTAGGGAACGAGACAGGGGTACTAACTATGGCTACACCTTC. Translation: CASRERDRGTNYGYTF.

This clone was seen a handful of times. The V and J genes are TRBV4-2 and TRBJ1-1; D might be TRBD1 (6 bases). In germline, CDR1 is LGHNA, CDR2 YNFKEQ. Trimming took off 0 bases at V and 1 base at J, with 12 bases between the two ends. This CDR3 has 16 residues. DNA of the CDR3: TGTGCCAGCAGCCAAGAAGTCGGCAGGGGGAACACTGAAGCTTTCTTT. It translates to CASSQEVGRGNTEAFF.

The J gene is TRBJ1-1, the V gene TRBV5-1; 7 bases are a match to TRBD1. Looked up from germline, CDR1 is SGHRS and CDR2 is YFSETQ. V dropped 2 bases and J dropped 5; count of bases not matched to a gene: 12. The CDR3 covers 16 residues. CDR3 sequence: CASSLPTGISITEAFF. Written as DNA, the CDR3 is TGCGCCAGCAGCTTACCGACAGGGATTAGTATTACTGAAGCTTTCTTT.

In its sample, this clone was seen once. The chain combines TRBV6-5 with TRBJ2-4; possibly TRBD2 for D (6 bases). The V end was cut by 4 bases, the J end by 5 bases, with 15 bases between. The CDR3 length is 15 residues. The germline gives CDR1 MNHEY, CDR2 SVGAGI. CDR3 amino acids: CASSSPRGKQNIQYF. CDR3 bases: TGTGCCAGCAGTTCCCCCCGGGGGAAGCAAAACATTCAGTACTTC.

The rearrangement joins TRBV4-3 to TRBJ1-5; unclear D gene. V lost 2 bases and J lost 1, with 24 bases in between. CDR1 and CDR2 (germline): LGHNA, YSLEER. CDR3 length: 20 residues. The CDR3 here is CASSQLHSGRREMSNQPQHF. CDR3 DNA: TGCGCCAGCAGCCAACTTCACTCGGGCCGACGGGAAATGAGCAATCAGCCCCAGCATTTT.

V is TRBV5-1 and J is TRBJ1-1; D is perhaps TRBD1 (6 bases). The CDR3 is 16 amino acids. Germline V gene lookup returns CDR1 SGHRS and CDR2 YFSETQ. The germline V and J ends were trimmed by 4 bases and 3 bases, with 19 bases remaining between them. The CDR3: CASSPGGGGWHTEAFF. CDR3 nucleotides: TGCGCCAGCAGCCCGGGAGGGGGGGGATGGCACACTGAAGCTTTCTTT.

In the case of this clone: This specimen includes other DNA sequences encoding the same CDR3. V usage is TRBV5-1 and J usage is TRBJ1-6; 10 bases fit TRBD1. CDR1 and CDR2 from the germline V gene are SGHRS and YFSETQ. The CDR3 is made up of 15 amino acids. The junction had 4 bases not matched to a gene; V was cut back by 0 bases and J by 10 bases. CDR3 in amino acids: CASSLGTGGESPLHF. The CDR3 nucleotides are TGCGCCAGCAGCTTGGGGACAGGGGGAGAATCACCCCTCCACTTT.

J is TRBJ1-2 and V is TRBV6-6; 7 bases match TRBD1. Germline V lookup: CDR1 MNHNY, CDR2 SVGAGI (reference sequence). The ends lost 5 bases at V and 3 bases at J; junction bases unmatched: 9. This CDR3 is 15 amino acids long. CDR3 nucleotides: TGTGCCAGCAGTCGCCCCACGGGGACAGACTATGGCTACACCTTC. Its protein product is CASSRPTGTDYGYTF.

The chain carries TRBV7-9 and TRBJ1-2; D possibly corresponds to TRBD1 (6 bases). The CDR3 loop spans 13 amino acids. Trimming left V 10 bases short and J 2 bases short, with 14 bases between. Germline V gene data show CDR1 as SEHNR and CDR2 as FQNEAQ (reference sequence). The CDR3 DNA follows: TGTGCCACCACCCTGACAGGCAACTATGGCTACACCTTC. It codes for CATTLTGNYGYTF.

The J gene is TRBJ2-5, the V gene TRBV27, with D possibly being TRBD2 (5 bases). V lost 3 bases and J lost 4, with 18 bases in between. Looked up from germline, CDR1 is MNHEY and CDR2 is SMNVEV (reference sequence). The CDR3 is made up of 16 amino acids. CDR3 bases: TGTGCCAGCAGTTTCCTTGATCCGGGGTCGGGAGAGACCCAGTACTTC. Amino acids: CASSFLDPGSGETQYF.

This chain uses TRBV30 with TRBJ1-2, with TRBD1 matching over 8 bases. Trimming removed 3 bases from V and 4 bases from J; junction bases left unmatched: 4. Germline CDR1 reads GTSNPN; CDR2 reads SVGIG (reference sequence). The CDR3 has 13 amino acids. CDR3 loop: CAWRDRGGYGYTF. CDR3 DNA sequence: TGTGCCTGGAGAGACAGGGGAGGCTATGGCTACACCTTC.

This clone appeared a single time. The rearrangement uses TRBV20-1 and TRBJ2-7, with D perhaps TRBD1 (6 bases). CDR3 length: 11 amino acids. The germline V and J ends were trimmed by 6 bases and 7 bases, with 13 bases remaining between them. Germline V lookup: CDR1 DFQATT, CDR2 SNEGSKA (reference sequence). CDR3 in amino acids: CSATGMEEQYF. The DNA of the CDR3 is TGCAGTGCAACAGGGATGGAAGAGCAGTACTTC.

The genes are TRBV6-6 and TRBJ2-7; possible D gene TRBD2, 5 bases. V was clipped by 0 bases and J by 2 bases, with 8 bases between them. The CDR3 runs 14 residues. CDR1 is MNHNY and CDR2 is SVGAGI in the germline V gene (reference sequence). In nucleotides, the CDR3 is TGTGCCAGCAGTTACTCGCCACTAGCCTACGAGCAGTACTTC. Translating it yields CASSYSPLAYEQYF.

CDR3 region: CASSIVLSYEQYF. CDR3 nucleotide sequence: TGTGCCAGTAGTATAGTACTCTCCTACGAGCAGTACTTC. The J gene is TRBJ2-7, the V gene TRBV19; no clear D gene. The CDR3 totals 13 residues. The V and J ends lost 1 base and 0 bases respectively, with 4 bases between them. CDR1 is LNHDA and CDR2 is SQIVND in the germline V gene (reference sequence).